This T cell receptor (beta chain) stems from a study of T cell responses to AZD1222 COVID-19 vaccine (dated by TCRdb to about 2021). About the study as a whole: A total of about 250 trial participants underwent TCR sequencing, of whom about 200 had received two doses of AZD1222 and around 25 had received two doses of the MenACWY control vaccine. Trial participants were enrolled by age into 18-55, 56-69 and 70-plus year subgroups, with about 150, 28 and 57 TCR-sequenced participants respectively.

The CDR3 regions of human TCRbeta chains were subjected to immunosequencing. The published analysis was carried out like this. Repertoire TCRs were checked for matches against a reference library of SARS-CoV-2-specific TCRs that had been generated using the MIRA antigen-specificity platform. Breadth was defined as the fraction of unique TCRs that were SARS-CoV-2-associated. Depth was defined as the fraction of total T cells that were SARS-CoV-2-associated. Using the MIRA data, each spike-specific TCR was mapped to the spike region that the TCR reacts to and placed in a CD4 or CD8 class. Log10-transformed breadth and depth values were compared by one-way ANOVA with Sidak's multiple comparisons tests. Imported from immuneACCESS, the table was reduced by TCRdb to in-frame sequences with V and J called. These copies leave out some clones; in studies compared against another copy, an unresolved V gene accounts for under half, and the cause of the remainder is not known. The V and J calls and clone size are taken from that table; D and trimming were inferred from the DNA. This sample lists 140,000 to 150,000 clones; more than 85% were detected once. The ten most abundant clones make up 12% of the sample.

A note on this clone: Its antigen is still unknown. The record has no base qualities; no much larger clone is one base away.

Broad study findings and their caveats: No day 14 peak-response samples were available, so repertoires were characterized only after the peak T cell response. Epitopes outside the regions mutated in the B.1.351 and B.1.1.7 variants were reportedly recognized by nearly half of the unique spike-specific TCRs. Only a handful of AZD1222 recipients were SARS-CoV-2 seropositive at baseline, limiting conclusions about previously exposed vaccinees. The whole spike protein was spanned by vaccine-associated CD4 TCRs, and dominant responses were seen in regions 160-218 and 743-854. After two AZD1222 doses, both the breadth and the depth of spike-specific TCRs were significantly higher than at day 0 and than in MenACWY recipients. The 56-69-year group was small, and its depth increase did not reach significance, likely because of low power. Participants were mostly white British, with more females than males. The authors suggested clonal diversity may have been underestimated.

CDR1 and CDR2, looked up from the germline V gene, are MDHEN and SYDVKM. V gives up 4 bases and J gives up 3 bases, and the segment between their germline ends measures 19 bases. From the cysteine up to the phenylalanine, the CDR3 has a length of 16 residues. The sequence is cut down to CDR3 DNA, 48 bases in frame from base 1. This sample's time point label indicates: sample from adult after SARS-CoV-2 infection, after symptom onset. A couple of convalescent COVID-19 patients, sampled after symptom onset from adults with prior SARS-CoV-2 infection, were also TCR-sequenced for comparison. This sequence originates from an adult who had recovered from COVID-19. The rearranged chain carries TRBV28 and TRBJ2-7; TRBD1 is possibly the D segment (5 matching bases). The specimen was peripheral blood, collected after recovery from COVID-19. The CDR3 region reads CASSYWGQGLGYEQYF. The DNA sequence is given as TGTGCCAGCAGTTATTGGGGTCAGGGATTAGGCTACGAGCAGTACTTC.